The sample holds a few counts of the clone carrying this T cell receptor beta chain. Its antigen is not known. Libraries for TCR beta were made by quantitative 5'-RACE with molecular barcodes. Using its own MiXCR run on the 5' RACE reads, TCRdb lists one record per CDR3 protein. The table lists a few hundred thousand distinct CDR3 sequences, about a fifth of them singletons, with around 16% in the top ten. The sample belongs to a study of CD8 T cells in ankylosing spondylitis. CDR1 is SEHNR and CDR2 is FQNEAQ in the germline V gene (reference sequence). Unmatched junction bases numbered 6, after V lost 5 bases and J lost 8 bases. This CDR3 has 14 amino acids. Study results and caveats: Seemingly distinctive of ankylosing spondylitis blood was a TCR beta motif formed by eight highly homologous variants. Some motif variants were previously reported in reactive arthritis synovial fluid and blood.

This chain connects TRBV7-9 to TRBJ1-4; 9 nucleotides match TRBD1. The sample taken for sequencing was blood, either unsorted or a sorted T cell fraction (not recorded which). This clonotype was sampled from a male donor with ankylosing spondylitis. CDR3 protein: CASSEQGAREKLFF. For the CDR3, the DNA is TGTGCCAGCAGCGAACAGGGGGCGAGAGAAAAACTGTTTTTT.